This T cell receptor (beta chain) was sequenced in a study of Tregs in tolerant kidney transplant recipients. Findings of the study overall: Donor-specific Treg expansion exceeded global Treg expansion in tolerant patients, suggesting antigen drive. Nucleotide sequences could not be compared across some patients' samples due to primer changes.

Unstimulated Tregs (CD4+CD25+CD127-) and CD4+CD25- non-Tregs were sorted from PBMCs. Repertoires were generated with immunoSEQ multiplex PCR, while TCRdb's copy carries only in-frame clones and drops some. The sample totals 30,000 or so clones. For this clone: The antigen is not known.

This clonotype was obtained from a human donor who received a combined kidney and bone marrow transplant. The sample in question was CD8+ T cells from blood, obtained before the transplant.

CDR3 DNA (partial): TGCAGTGCTCAAGCAGGGATTTCCTACGAG. This translates into CSAQAGISYE. The CDR3, in full, reads CSAQAGISYEQYF. J is TRBJ2-7 and V is TRBV20-1; D perhaps matches TRBD1 (5 bases). The read ends 3 residues shy of where the CDR3 ends; the end is completed using the germline J gene. The V gene lost 5 bases and the J gene lost 1 base, with 12 bases spanning the gap. The CDR3 loop spans 13 amino acids. Germline V gene sequence: CDR1 DFQATT, CDR2 SNEGSKA (reference sequence).